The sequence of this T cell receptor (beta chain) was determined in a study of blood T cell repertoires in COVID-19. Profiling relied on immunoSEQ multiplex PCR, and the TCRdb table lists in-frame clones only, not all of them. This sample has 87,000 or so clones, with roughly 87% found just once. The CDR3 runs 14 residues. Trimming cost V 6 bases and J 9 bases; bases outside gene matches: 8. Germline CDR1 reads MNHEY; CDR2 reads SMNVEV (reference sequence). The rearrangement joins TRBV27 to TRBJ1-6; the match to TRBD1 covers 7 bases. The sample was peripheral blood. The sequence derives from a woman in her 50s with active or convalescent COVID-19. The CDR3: CASRTRDRVSPLHF. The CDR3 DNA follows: TGTGCCAGCAGGACGAGAGACAGGGTTTCACCCCTCCACTTT.